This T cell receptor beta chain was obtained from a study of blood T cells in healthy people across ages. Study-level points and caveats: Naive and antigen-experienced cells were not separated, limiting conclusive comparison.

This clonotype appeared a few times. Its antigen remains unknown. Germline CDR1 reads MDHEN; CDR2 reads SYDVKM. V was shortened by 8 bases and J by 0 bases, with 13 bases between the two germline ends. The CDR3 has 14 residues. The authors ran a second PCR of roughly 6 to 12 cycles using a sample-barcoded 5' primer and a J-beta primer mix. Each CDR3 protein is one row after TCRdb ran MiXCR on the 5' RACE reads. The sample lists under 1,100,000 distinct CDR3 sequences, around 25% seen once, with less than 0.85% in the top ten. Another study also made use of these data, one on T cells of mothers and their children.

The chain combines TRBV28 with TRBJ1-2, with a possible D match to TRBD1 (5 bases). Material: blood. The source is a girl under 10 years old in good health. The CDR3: CASGRADTNYGYTF. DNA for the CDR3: TGTGCCAGCGGCCGCGCGGACACTAACTATGGCTACACCTTC.